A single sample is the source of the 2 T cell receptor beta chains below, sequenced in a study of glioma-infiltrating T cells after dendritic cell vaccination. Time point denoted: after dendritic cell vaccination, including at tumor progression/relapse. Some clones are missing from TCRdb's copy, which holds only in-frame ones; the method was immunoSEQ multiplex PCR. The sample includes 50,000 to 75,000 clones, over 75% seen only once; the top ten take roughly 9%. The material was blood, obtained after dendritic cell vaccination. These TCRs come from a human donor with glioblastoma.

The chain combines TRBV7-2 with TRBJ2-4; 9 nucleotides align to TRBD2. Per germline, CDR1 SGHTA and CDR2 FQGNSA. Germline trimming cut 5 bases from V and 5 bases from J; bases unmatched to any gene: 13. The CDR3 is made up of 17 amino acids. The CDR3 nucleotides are TGTGCCAGCAGCCGCACCTTGGGGCGGGGGGGCCAAAACATTCAGTACTTC. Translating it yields CASSRTLGRGGQNIQYF.

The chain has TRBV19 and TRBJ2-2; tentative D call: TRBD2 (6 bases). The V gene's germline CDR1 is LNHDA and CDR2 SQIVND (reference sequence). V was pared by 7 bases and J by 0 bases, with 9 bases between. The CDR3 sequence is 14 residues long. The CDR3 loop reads CASNPGANTGELFF. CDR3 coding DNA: TGTGCCAGTAACCCGGGGGCGAACACCGGGGAGCTGTTTTTT. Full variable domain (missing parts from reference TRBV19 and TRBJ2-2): DGGITQSPKYLFRKEGQNVTLSCEQNLNHDAMYWYRQDPGQGLRLIYYSQIVNDFQKGDIAEGYSVSREKKESFPLTVTSAQKNPTAFYLCASNPGANTGELFFGEGSRLTVL.